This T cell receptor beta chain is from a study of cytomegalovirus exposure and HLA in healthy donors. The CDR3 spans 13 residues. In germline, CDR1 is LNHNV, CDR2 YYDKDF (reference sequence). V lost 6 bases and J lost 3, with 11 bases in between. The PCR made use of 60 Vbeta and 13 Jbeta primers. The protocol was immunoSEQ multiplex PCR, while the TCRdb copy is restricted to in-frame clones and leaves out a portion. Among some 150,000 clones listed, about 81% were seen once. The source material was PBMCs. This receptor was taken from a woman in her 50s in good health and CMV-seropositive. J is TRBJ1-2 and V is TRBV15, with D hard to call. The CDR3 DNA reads TGTGCCACCAGTGCCAGGCCATACTATGGCTACACCTTC. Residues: CATSARPYYGYTF. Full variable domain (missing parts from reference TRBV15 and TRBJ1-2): DAMVIQNPRYQVTQFGKPVTLSCSQTLNHNVMYWYQQKSSQAPKLLFHYYDKDFNNEADTPDNFQSRRPNTSFCFLDIRSPGLGDTAMYLCATSARPYYGYTFGSGTRLTVV.